The T cell receptor (beta chain) described here comes from a study of blood T cell repertoires in COVID-19. Study-level background: The United States, Italy and Spain were the sources of the acute and convalescent COVID-19 samples. PBMCs, B-cell-depleted T cells, or T cells were the source of the cDNA or gDNA that made up the material.

The authors' processing: Cell counts per sample came from amplifying reference gene primers. This table comes from immunoSEQ multiplex PCR, and its TCRdb copy is limited to in-frame clones, with some not included. The V and J calls and the clone size are those of that table, but D and trimming were determined from the DNA. The sample includes about 70,000 clones, 75% to 90% of them seen just once. The TCR comes from a human donor in a cohort sampled during active COVID-19. Specimen: peripheral blood.

This CDR3 is CASRIEGYEQYF. The CDR3 DNA reads TGCGCCAGCAGGATTGAGGGCTACGAGCAGTACTTC. The rearrangement joins TRBV5-1 to TRBJ2-7; D might be TRBD2 (5 bases). Germline CDR1 is SGHRS and CDR2 is YFSETQ. The CDR3 is 12 residues long. Trimming cost V 5 bases and J 3 bases, with 9 bases left between them.